This paragraph covers one T cell receptor beta chain sequence. This record belongs to a study of T cell responses to AZD1222 COVID-19 vaccine. Produced via immunoSEQ multiplex PCR; TCRdb's table is partial and in-frame only. Altogether 90,000 to 120,000 clones are present, under 95% being singletons, with the ten largest covering roughly 5.6%. Germline CDR1 reads GTSNPN; CDR2 reads SVGIG (reference sequence). The CDR3 totals 14 residues. With 1 base removed from V and 2 bases from J, the gap between germline ends came to 9 bases. The receptor comes from an adult who received the AZD1222 COVID-19 vaccine. The sequences come from peripheral blood, collected 28 days after the second AZD1222 dose. This rearrangement joins TRBV30 to TRBJ1-3; D gene uncertain. The CDR3 loop is CAWSAHSPGNTIYF. Here the CDR3 DNA reads TGTGCCTGGAGTGCCCACAGCCCTGGAAACACCATATATTTT. Full variable domain (outside the CDR3, taken from reference TRBV30 and TRBJ1-3): SQTIHQWPATLVQPVGSPLSLECTVEGTSNPNLYWYRQAAGRGLQLLFYSVGIGQISSEVPQNLSASRPQDRQFILSSKKLLLSDSGFYLCAWSAHSPGNTIYFGEGSWLTVV.